Below, 27 T cell receptor beta chains from the same sample are listed, as sequenced in a study of T cell clonotyping in hematopoietic cell transplantation. TCRdb keeps only in-frame clones here, not all; method: immunoSEQ multiplex PCR. This table holds about 11,000 clones, approximately 92% found once. This specimen was PBMCs, taken 100 days after allogeneic stem cell transplant. The receptors here all came from an older female patient who had an allogeneic stem cell transplant from an unrelated donor, so the T cells may come from the graft donor. Some clones in this sample may be carry-over from other donors' samples.

This clone was detected a few times. This chain joins TRBV27 and TRBJ1-1; D unresolved. The CDR3 runs to 13 residues. V shed 0 bases and J shed 3 bases, with 5 bases lying between them. Germline loops: CDR1 MNHEY, CDR2 SMNVEV (reference sequence). In DNA, the CDR3 is TGTGCCAGCAGTTTATCGCGGTACACTGAAGCTTTCTTT. The encoded protein is CASSLSRYTEAFF.

The genes are TRBV6-1 and TRBJ2-7; D may be TRBD1 or TRBD2 (5 bases each). CDR1 is MNHNS, CDR2 SASEGT, per germline. The CDR3 sequence is 12 residues long. Trimming removed 0 bases at V and 9 bases at J, with 9 bases between. The chain's CDR3 is CASSEAGTLQYF. The CDR3 bases are TGTGCCAGCAGTGAAGCAGGGACGCTGCAGTACTTC.

The chain has TRBV7-9 and TRBJ2-2; TRBD1 matches 9 bases. The junction had 9 bases not matched to a gene; V was cut back by 5 bases and J by 5 bases. This CDR3 region has 16 residues. Per germline, CDR1 SEHNR and CDR2 FQNEAQ (reference sequence). The DNA for the CDR3 is TGTGCCAGCAGCCCCACGGACAGGGGAAGGACCGGGGAGCTGTTTTTT. It codes for CASSPTDRGRTGELFF.

The chain couples TRBV6-6 to TRBJ1-1, with 7 positions matching TRBD1. V lost 7 bases, J lost 5 bases, and 10 bases stayed unmatched. Germline CDR1 and CDR2: MNHNY and SVGAGI (reference sequence). There are 14 residues in the CDR3. The CDR3, as DNA: TGTGCCAGCATTACCCCCGACAGGGCGACTGAAGCTTTCTTT. Translating it yields CASITPDRATEAFF.

The chain couples TRBV5-1 to TRBJ1-1, with D perhaps TRBD1 (6 bases). The germline V gene encodes CDR1 SGHRS and CDR2 YFSETQ. V lost 0 bases and J 1 base, leaving 13 bases between the germline ends. The CDR3 extends over 16 amino acids. DNA for the CDR3: TGCGCCAGCAGCTTGGCGGGGGCCGCAACGAACACTGAAGCTTTCTTT. Its translation: CASSLAGAATNTEAFF.

This chain joins TRBV6-5 and TRBJ2-2; tentatively, D is TRBD2 (5 bases). Germline V gene data show CDR1 as MNHEY and CDR2 as SVGAGI. V was trimmed by 8 bases and J by 4 bases, leaving 17 bases between them. The CDR3 length is 15 residues. The CDR3 reads CASSRLGLSTGELFF. The CDR3 nucleotides read TGTGCCAGCTCCCGCCTCGGACTTTCCACCGGGGAGCTGTTTTTT.

In its sample, this clone was seen a few times. The DNA of the CDR3 is TGTGCCAGCAGCTTGAAAGCCAGGGAGGGAGACGAGCAGTACTTC. Protein product: CASSLKAREGDEQYF. The V gene is TRBV5-8, the J gene TRBJ2-7, with TRBD2 matching 7 bases. The V gene's germline CDR1 is SGHTS and CDR2 YDEGEE. The CDR3 runs 15 residues. Trimming cost V 1 base and J 5 bases; bases outside gene matches: 9.

This clone was observed once. The rearrangement links TRBV6-4 to TRBJ2-1; D is uncertain. The length of the CDR3 is 16 residues. Trimming removed 7 bases at V and 3 bases at J, with 19 bases between. In germline, CDR1 is MRHNA, CDR2 SNTAGT. The CDR3 DNA sequence: TGTGCCAGCACTCCCCATGGAACAGATAGCTACAATGAGCAGTTCTTC. It encodes CASTPHGTDSYNEQFF.

This rearrangement joins TRBV2 to TRBJ1-1; possible D gene TRBD1, 5 bases. Deletions cut 3 bases from V and 0 bases from J, with 17 bases between. Looked up from germline, CDR1 is SNHLY and CDR2 is FYNNEI. There are 17 residues in the CDR3. The CDR3 region is CASSDQLGEVMNTEAFF. CDR3 nucleotides: TGTGCCAGCAGTGATCAGCTGGGGGAGGTCATGAACACTGAAGCTTTCTTT.

The genes are TRBV15 and TRBJ1-1, with D unresolved. Trimming stripped 0 bases from V and 5 bases from J, with 13 bases between. The CDR3 covers 15 residues. Germline values: CDR1 LNHNV, CDR2 YYDKDF (reference sequence). CDR3 residues: CATSREGNSVTEAFF. The CDR3 DNA sequence: TGTGCCACCAGCAGAGAGGGGAATTCTGTGACTGAAGCTTTCTTT.

The genes are TRBV9 and TRBJ2-2; a weak D match, TRBD2 (5 bases). CDR1 SGDLS and CDR2 YYNGEE come from the germline V gene. The CDR3 totals 16 residues. With 3 bases removed from V and 1 base from J, the gap between germline ends came to 13 bases. This CDR3 reads CASSAGLSGNTGELFF. The CDR3 DNA reads as TGTGCCAGCAGCGCCGGACTGAGCGGGAACACCGGGGAGCTGTTTTTT.

The rearrangement uses TRBV4-2 and TRBJ2-1, with D tentatively TRBD2 (5 bases). The germline V gene encodes CDR1 LGHNA and CDR2 YNFKEQ. Trimming left V 2 bases short and J 0 bases short, with 11 bases between. There are 16 residues in the CDR3. The CDR3 region is CASSQNEGSSYNEQFF. In DNA, the CDR3 is TGTGCCAGCAGCCAAAACGAGGGAAGCTCCTACAATGAGCAGTTCTTC.

The gene calls are TRBV9 and TRBJ2-7, with D unresolved. CDR3 length: 14 residues. Germline CDR1 reads SGDLS; CDR2 reads YYNGEE. Trimming pared 0 bases from V and 3 bases from J, leaving 10 bases between. CDR3 in amino acids: CASSVGPEFYEQYF. In nucleotides, the CDR3 is TGTGCCAGCAGCGTAGGGCCGGAATTCTACGAGCAGTACTTC.

V gene TRBV5-5 combines with J gene TRBJ2-3, with 11 bases lining up with TRBD2. The junction had 9 bases not matched to a gene; V was cut back by 0 bases and J by 0 bases. Germline V CDR1 and CDR2: SGHKS, YYEKEE (reference sequence). The CDR3 is 19 amino acids. Here the CDR3 reads CASSLGLAGTYSSTDTQYF. The CDR3 nucleotides read TGTGCCAGCAGCTTGGGACTAGCGGGAACCTACTCTAGCACAGATACGCAGTATTTT. Supplemented by reference TRBV5-5 and TRBJ2-3, the full variable domain reads DAGVTQSPTHLIKTRGQQVTLRCSPISGHKSVSWYQQVLGQGPQFIFQYYEKEERGRGNFPDRFSARQFPNYSSELNVNALLLGDSALYLCASSLGLAGTYSSTDTQYFGPGTRLTVL.

This rearrangement joins TRBV14 to TRBJ1-2; TRBD1 aligns across 7 bases. The CDR3 loop spans 14 amino acids. V lost 0 bases to trimming and J lost 4 bases; unmatched junction nucleotides: 2. The germline CDR1 and CDR2 sequences are SGHDN and FVKESK. CDR3 sequence (DNA): TGTGCCAGCAGCCAAGACACAGGGGCCTATGGCTACACCTTC. It yields the protein CASSQDTGAYGYTF.

The chain uses TRBV2 and TRBJ2-1, with 10 nucleotides matching TRBD1. The germline V gene encodes CDR1 SNHLY and CDR2 FYNNEI. Trimming at V came to 4 bases and at J to 6 bases, leaving 3 bases not matched to a gene. This CDR3 is 14 amino acids long. The CDR3 loop reads CASSGDRGPNEQFF. The CDR3 coding sequence is TGTGCCAGCAGTGGGGACAGGGGCCCCAATGAGCAGTTCTTC.

This rearrangement joins TRBV7-9 to TRBJ1-1; D gene unclear. V lost 6 bases, J lost 1 base, and 3 bases lay in between. The CDR3 has 11 residues. Germline CDR1 SEHNR, CDR2 FQNEAQ (reference sequence). In nucleotides, the CDR3 is TGTGCCAGCAGGACGAACACTGAAGCTTTCTTT. This codes for CASRTNTEAFF.

This chain links TRBV18 with TRBJ1-1, with D possibly matching TRBD1 (6 bases). The germline V gene has CDR1 KGHSH and CDR2 LQKENI. The CDR3 covers 15 residues. V lost 2 bases and J 3 bases, leaving 13 bases between the germline ends. CDR3 in DNA: TGTGCCAGCTCACCAAACGATGGGGGCGACACTGAAGCTTTCTTT. Protein: CASSPNDGGDTEAFF.

V usage is TRBV4-1 and J usage is TRBJ1-2; a possible D gene is TRBD1 (5 bases). The germline V gene encodes CDR1 MGHRA and CDR2 YSYEKL. With 4 bases removed from V and 0 bases from J, the gap between germline ends came to 12 bases. The CDR3 is made up of 15 amino acids. CDR3 DNA: TGCGCCAGCAGCCCATCGACAGACACTAACTATGGCTACACCTTC. It encodes CASSPSTDTNYGYTF.

V usage is TRBV11-3 and J usage is TRBJ1-1, with unresolved D. Germline lookup yields CDR1 SGHNT and CDR2 YENEEA. The V gene lost 5 bases and the J gene lost 0 bases, with 7 bases spanning the gap. The CDR3 is 13 residues long. The CDR3 bases are TGTGCCAGCAGCGCCCGACTGAACACTGAAGCTTTCTTT. Translation: CASSARLNTEAFF.

This clone showed up just once. The chain links TRBV27 to TRBJ2-7, with D perhaps TRBD1 (6 bases). V was trimmed by 7 bases and J by 3 bases, leaving 22 bases between them. Germline V gene sequence: CDR1 MNHEY, CDR2 SMNVEV (reference sequence). This CDR3 is 16 amino acids long. Here the CDR3 DNA reads TGTGCCAGCACCGGGAAGGGAGACAGGAGCCACTACGAGCAGTACTTC. Translation gives CASTGKGDRSHYEQYF.

This clone occurred once. This chain joins TRBV27 and TRBJ1-5; D remains ambiguous. CDR1 and CDR2 from the germline V gene are MNHEY and SMNVEV (reference sequence). V gave up 2 bases and J gave up 0 bases, with 8 bases separating them. CDR3 size: 15 residues. Here the CDR3 reads CASSLTQYSNQPQHF. In DNA form, the CDR3 reads TGTGCCAGCAGTTTAACGCAGTATAGCAATCAGCCCCAGCATTTT.

This chain joins TRBV11-3 and TRBJ2-3; TRBD1 agrees at 8 bases. This CDR3 spans 12 amino acids. The germline gives CDR1 SGHNT, CDR2 YENEEA. V lost 5 bases, J lost 8 bases, and 3 bases stayed unmatched. The CDR3 DNA reads as TGTGCCAGCAGCACAACAGGGGGTACGCAGTATTTT. It specifies CASSTTGGTQYF.

This chain joins TRBV10-1 and TRBJ1-2; 11 nucleotides align to TRBD1. Germline assignment: CDR1 WNHNN and CDR2 SYGVQD (reference sequence). The CDR3 has 13 amino acids. V lost 8 bases to trimming and J lost 7 bases; unmatched junction nucleotides: 6. The CDR3 DNA sequence: TGCGCCAGCCACGGGGACAGGGGGGCTGGCTACACCTTC. This codes for CASHGDRGAGYTF.

The chain couples TRBV20-1 to TRBJ1-3; D gene uncertain. Germline V CDR1 and CDR2: DFQATT, SNEGSKA (reference sequence). Trimming cost V 6 bases and J 8 bases, with 11 bases left between them. The CDR3 sequence is 11 residues long. Here the CDR3 DNA reads TGCAGTGCCCGCGCCGTGGACACCATATATTTT. Protein: CSARAVDTIYF.

The chain combines TRBV28 with TRBJ1-2, with D perhaps TRBD1 (5 bases). This CDR3 is built from 16 residues. CDR1 MDHEN and CDR2 SYDVKM come from the germline V gene. V was clipped by 6 bases and J by 4 bases, with 21 bases between them. CDR3 nucleotides: TGTGCCAGCAGCCCCGTGGGGGGATCCGGGGGCTATGGCTACACCTTC. Translation gives CASSPVGGSGGYGYTF.

The chain employs TRBV28 and TRBJ2-3; 7 bases fit TRBD2. The CDR3 runs to 12 residues. Germline V gene data show CDR1 as MDHEN and CDR2 as SYDVKM. DNA for the CDR3: TGTGTTACAAGGACTAGTCGAGATACGCAGTATTTT. Protein: CVTRTSRDTQYF.